A single sample is the source of the 17 T cell receptor beta chains below, sequenced in a study of prognosis after radiotherapy for stage I lung cancer. Genomic DNA served as the source from which two-round multiplex PCR generated TCR beta CDR3 amplicons. For every TRBV and TRBJ gene, a specific primer was used in first-round PCR. TCRdb redid the calling of the multiplex PCR reads with MiXCR, one entry per CDR3 protein. The repertoire includes roughly 15,000 distinct CDR3 sequences, around 32% of them detected once, and roughly 23% sits in the top ten. The specimen comprised PBMCs, sampled before or after stereotactic body radiation therapy (not recorded which). The origin of the receptors is a donor aged 50 or older with non-small cell lung cancer.

This clonotype has a count of ten or more. V and J are TRBV20-1 and TRBJ2-2; D call uncertain. Looked up from germline, CDR1 is DFQATT and CDR2 is SNEGSKA (reference sequence). The CDR3 runs to 15 residues. Trimming pared 2 bases from V and 2 bases from J, leaving 12 bases between. CDR3 protein: CSARFPGSNTGELFF. DNA for the CDR3: TGCAGTGCTAGATTCCCCGGGTCAAACACCGGGGAGCTGTTTTTT.

V gene TRBV3-1 combines with J gene TRBJ2-5; the D gene is possibly TRBD2 (5 bases). V was clipped by 1 base and J by 9 bases, with 9 bases between them. The CDR3 has 12 amino acids. In germline, CDR1 is LGHDT, CDR2 YNNKEL (reference sequence). CDR3 region: CASSQARAAQYF. For the CDR3, the DNA is TGTGCCAGCAGCCAAGCAAGAGCGGCCCAGTACTTC.

This clonotype was found many times. Here the CDR3 DNA reads TGTGCCAGCAGCTTAGGGGGAGGAGGGGCGCTTTTATCCTACGAGCAGTACTTC. This gives the protein CASSLGGGGALLSYEQYF. The chain is built from TRBV11-2 and TRBJ2-7; TRBD2 might be the D (6 bases). The germline V and J ends were trimmed by 1 base and 1 base, with 20 bases remaining between them. The CDR3 consists of 18 residues. CDR1 and CDR2 from the germline V gene are SGHAT and FQNNGV.

A word on this clonotype: Just one base apart from a much larger clone, this may be a read error. The gene calls are TRBV6-1 and TRBJ2-2; perhaps TRBD2 as D (5 bases). There are 13 residues in the CDR3. Germline CDR1 is MNHNS and CDR2 is SASEGT. CDR3: CASSKSYTGKLFF. The CDR3 coding sequence is TGTGCCAGCAGCAAAAGTTATACCGGGAAGCTGTTTTTT.

This clonotype was seen ten or more times. This chain joins TRBV20-1 and TRBJ2-3; D perhaps matches TRBD2 (5 bases). CDR3 length equals 15 residues. Trimming shortened V by 0 bases and J by 4 bases, and 14 bases separated the two germline ends. CDR1 is DFQATT, CDR2 SNEGSKA, per germline (reference sequence). The CDR3 loop reads CSARDGAEAADTQYF. In DNA, the CDR3 is TGCAGTGCTAGAGATGGAGCGGAGGCGGCAGATACGCAGTATTTT.

The table lists this clonotype with many counts. The CDR3 DNA reads TGTGCCAGCGGAGGGGATGCTGGGGGGCGATCCTACGAGCAGTACTTC. Residues: CASGGDAGGRSYEQYF. V gene TRBV28 combines with J gene TRBJ2-7; D is possibly TRBD1 or TRBD2 (6 bases each). V shed 8 bases and J shed 1 base, with 21 bases lying between them. CDR3 length: 16 residues. CDR1 MDHEN and CDR2 SYDVKM come from the germline V gene. Filled out from reference TRBV28 and TRBJ2-7, the complete variable domain reads DVKVTQSSRYLVKRTGEKVFLECVQDMDHENMFWYRQDPGLGLRLIYFSYDVKMKEKGDIPEGYSVSREKKERFSLILESASTNQTSMYLCASGGDAGGRSYEQYFGPGTRLTVT.

V gene TRBV20-1 combines with J gene TRBJ2-5; TRBD2 matches at 7 bases. V trimming: 0 bases; J trimming: 2 bases; junction bases outside the gene matches: 9. Germline loops: CDR1 DFQATT, CDR2 SNEGSKA (reference sequence). The CDR3 covers 16 residues. The CDR3 spells CSAREPNAGVQETQYF. The CDR3 region has the DNA TGCAGTGCTAGAGAACCGAACGCGGGGGTTCAAGAGACCCAGTACTTC.

As to this clonotype: A far bigger clonotype differs at one base, so this is likely a read error. The CDR3 DNA reads as TGTGCCAGTAGCGGAGGGGACAGGGCCTACGAGCAGTTCTTC. This gives the protein CASSGGDRAYEQFF. This chain uses TRBV19 with TRBJ2-1; 9 bases are a match to TRBD1. Looked up from germline, CDR1 is LNHDA and CDR2 is SQIVND (reference sequence). The J segment lost 10 bases and the V segment lost 6 bases, leaving 10 bases of the junction unmatched. This CDR3 comprises 14 residues.

The table lists this clonotype with many counts. The J gene is TRBJ1-3, the V gene TRBV7-2; D not certain. CDR1 SGHTA and CDR2 FQGNSA come from the germline V gene. This CDR3 region has 15 residues. The V end was cut by 1 base, the J end by 2 bases, with 9 bases between. CDR3 in amino acids: CASSLVDFTGNTIYF. The CDR3 bases are TGTGCCAGCAGCTTAGTGGACTTTACTGGAAACACCATATATTTT.

As concerns this clonotype: It is likely a read error: a sequence one base away is far more abundant. Lacking the conserved final phenylalanine or tryptophan, this CDR3 likely reflects a read error. The chain combines TRBV6-5 with TRBJ2-7; TRBD2 is a possible D gene (6 bases). Germline V gives CDR1 MNHEY, CDR2 SVGAGI. Deletions cut 5 bases from V and 3 bases from J, with 11 bases between. There are 13 residues in the CDR3. Written as DNA, the CDR3 is TGTGCCAGCAGTGTGCGGGAAGACTACGAGCAGTACTCC. This translates into CASSVREDYEQYS.

This clonotype has at least ten counts. The chain combines TRBV15 with TRBJ1-3; D is undetermined. V lost 1 base and J 0 bases, leaving 10 bases between the germline ends. In germline, CDR1 is LNHNV, CDR2 YYDKDF (reference sequence). The CDR3 contains 16 residues. CDR3 amino acids: CATSRGVSTSGNTIYF. CDR3 nucleotides: TGTGCCACCAGCAGAGGGGTCAGCACCTCTGGAAACACCATATATTTT.

The genes are TRBV27 and TRBJ2-1; TRBD2 matches at 13 bases. The J segment lost 4 bases and the V segment lost 4 bases, leaving 16 bases of the junction unmatched. CDR1 is MNHEY and CDR2 is SMNVEV in the germline V gene (reference sequence). The CDR3 covers 20 residues. As DNA, the CDR3 is TGTGCCAGCAGTTCGAGACTAGCGGGAGGCTATACCCCCGTTTACAATGAGCAGTTCTTC. Translation: CASSSRLAGGYTPVYNEQFF.

As concerns this clonotype: At one end the junction does not follow the germline gene, possibly because of a read error. V usage is TRBV5-1 and J usage is TRBJ2-1; 9 bases are a match to TRBD2. The germline CDR1 and CDR2 sequences are SGHRS and YFSETQ. The CDR3 has 15 residues. The DNA of the CDR3 is TGCGTCAGCAGCCCGACTAGCGGAGAGGTGGCTGAGCAGTTCTTC. Its translation: CVSSPTSGEVAEQFF.

By its share, this clonotype is medium-sized (0.01 to 0.1%). The rearrangement links TRBV14 to TRBJ2-1; weak D call: TRBD2 (5 bases). CDR1 and CDR2 from the germline V gene are SGHDN and FVKESK. CDR3 length: 13 amino acids. Trimming shortened V by 5 bases and J by 9 bases, and 14 bases separated the two germline ends. Written as DNA, the CDR3 is TGTGCCAGCAGCGGCGCCCTAAGCGGTGAGCAGTTCTTC. Translation: CASSGALSGEQFF.

This clonotype was seen many times. The chain joins TRBV3-1 to TRBJ1-2; 7 nucleotides agree with TRBD1. CDR1 is LGHDT and CDR2 is YNNKEL in the germline V gene (reference sequence). V shed 3 bases and J 8 bases; nucleotides not matched to a gene: 12. This CDR3 is 15 amino acids long. CDR3 DNA: TGTGCCAGCAGCCACCATAGTGGACAGGTGGGAGGCTACACCTTC. This gives the protein CASSHHSGQVGGYTF.

This clonotype was seen at least ten times. This chain links TRBV28 with TRBJ2-7; 7 bases are a match to TRBD2. The CDR3 totals 15 residues. V dropped 8 bases and J dropped 2; count of bases not matched to a gene: 12. The germline CDR1 and CDR2 sequences are MDHEN and SYDVKM. CDR3 sequence (DNA): TGTGCCAGCTCAACGGGGGGAACACCTCCCTACGAGCAGTACTTC. It codes for CASSTGGTPPYEQYF.

In regard to this clonotype: A far larger clone is just one base off, so this is likely a read error. The gene calls are TRBV6-5 and TRBJ2-5; 13 bases line up with TRBD2. Gene TRBJ2-1 matches the end of the DNA better, so the J call may be wrong. This CDR3 comprises 17 residues. Germline values: CDR1 MNHEY, CDR2 SVGAGI. DNA of the CDR3: TGTGCCAGCAGTTACCTTCAACGGACTAGCGGGAGCGATGAGCAGTTCTTC. Protein sequence: CASSYLQRTSGSDEQFF.